This entry features one T cell receptor beta chain sequence. The data belong to a study of blood T cell repertoires in COVID-19. This CDR3 comprises 18 residues. V shed 0 bases, J shed 3 bases, and the junction held 7 bases outside the gene matches. The germline V gene encodes CDR1 SGHTA and CDR2 FQGNSA. In the source study's methods: How many nucleated cells were present was estimated from reference gene primer amplification. Generated by immunoSEQ multiplex PCR, the TCRdb table keeps only in-frame clones and is missing some. V, J and clone size derive from that table, while D and trimming were established from the DNA sequence. Found here are roughly 87,000 clones, roughly 88% of them singletons; the top ten hold roughly 8%.

The chain combines TRBV7-2 with TRBJ2-3; TRBD2 aligns across 12 bases. Sequencing used peripheral blood. The TCR comes from a man in his fifties or sixties with active COVID-19. The CDR3 spells CASSLASSGGGSTDTQYF. As DNA, the CDR3 is TGTGCCAGCAGCTTAGCATCTAGCGGGGGGGGGTCTACAGATACGCAGTATTTT. The complete variable domain, with remaining parts taken from reference TRBV7-2 and TRBJ2-3, reads GAGVSQSPSNKVTEKGKDVELRCDPISGHTALYWYRQSLGQGLEFLIYFQGNSAPDKSGLPSDRFSAERTGGSVSTLTIQRTQQEDSAVYLCASSLASSGGGSTDTQYFGPGTRLTVL.